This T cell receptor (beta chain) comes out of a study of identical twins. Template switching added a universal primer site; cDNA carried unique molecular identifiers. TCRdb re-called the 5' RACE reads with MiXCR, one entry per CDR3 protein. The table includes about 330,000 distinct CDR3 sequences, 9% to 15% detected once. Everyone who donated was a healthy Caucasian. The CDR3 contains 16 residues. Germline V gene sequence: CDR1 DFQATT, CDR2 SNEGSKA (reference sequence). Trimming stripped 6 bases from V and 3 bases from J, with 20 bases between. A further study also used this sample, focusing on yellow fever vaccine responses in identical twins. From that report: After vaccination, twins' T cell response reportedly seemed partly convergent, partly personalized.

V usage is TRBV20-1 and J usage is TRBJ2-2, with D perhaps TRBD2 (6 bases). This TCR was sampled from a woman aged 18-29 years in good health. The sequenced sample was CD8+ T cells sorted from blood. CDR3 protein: CSATPYGGRYTGELFF. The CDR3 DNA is TGCAGTGCCACACCTTACGGGGGAAGGTACACCGGGGAGCTGTTTTTT.